A single sample gave rise to the 17 T cell receptor beta chains below, sequenced in a study of T cell responses to AZD1222 COVID-19 vaccine. Repertoires were generated with immunoSEQ multiplex PCR, while TCRdb's copy carries only in-frame clones and drops some. The profile shows 190,000 or so clones, 70% to 90% of them singletons. The sample here was peripheral blood, taken 28 days after the second AZD1222 dose. The source of these receptors is an adult who received the AZD1222 COVID-19 vaccine.

The rearrangement joins TRBV20-1 to TRBJ2-1, with 11 bases that match TRBD2. V lost 3 bases to trimming and J lost 5 bases; unmatched junction nucleotides: 9. The CDR3 is 16 residues long. Germline-derived CDR1 and CDR2 are DFQATT and SNEGSKA (reference sequence). The CDR3 is CSASPWTSGRNNEQFF. Written as DNA, the CDR3 is TGCAGTGCTAGTCCTTGGACTAGCGGGCGCAACAATGAGCAGTTCTTC.

The chain combines TRBV16 with TRBJ2-3, with D unresolved. From germline, CDR1 is KGHSY and CDR2 FQNENV. The CDR3 is 15 amino acids. V lost 2 bases and J 0 bases, leaving 9 bases between the germline ends. CDR3 DNA: TGTGCCAGCAGCCAAGTGGCAGCCAGCACAGATACGCAGTATTTT. Amino acid sequence: CASSQVAASTDTQYF.

J is TRBJ1-1 and V is TRBV9; possible D gene TRBD1, 6 bases. The CDR3 runs 14 residues. The V end was cut by 3 bases, the J end by 1 base, with 10 bases between. CDR1 is SGDLS and CDR2 is YYNGEE in the germline V gene. CDR3 bases: TGTGCCAGCAGCGCAAGACAGGCGAACACTGAAGCTTTCTTT. It encodes CASSARQANTEAFF.

The gene calls are TRBV11-2 and TRBJ1-5; D gene ambiguous. The germline V gene encodes CDR1 SGHAT and CDR2 FQNNGV. V was pared by 5 bases and J by 4 bases, with 15 bases between. The CDR3 totals 15 residues. The CDR3 is CASSEVAGGNQPQHF. Here the CDR3 DNA reads TGTGCCAGCAGCGAAGTGGCAGGAGGTAATCAGCCCCAGCATTTT. The complete variable domain, with remaining parts taken from reference TRBV11-2 and TRBJ1-5, reads EAGVAQSPRYKIIEKRQSVAFWCNPISGHATLYWYQQILGQGPKLLIQFQNNGVVDDSQLPKDRFSAERLKGVDSTLKIQPAKLEDSAVYLCASSEVAGGNQPQHFGDGTRLSIL.

The V gene is TRBV19, the J gene TRBJ1-5; D might be TRBD1 (6 bases). CDR1 and CDR2 from the germline V gene are LNHDA and SQIVND (reference sequence). V gave up 6 bases and J gave up 0 bases, with 21 bases separating them. The CDR3 sequence is 18 residues long. The DNA for the CDR3 is TGTGCCAGTAGCCTGGGATTATCCGGGGGCTATAGCAATCAGCCCCAGCATTTT. This codes for CASSLGLSGGYSNQPQHF.

This chain connects TRBV19 to TRBJ1-2, with 7 bases aligning to TRBD1. The CDR3 covers 16 residues. Germline trimming cut 5 bases from V and 0 bases from J; bases unmatched to any gene: 9. Germline-derived CDR1 and CDR2 are LNHDA and SQIVND (reference sequence). The CDR3 sequence: CASSAGQLLANYGYTF. Written as DNA, the CDR3 is TGTGCCAGTAGTGCGGGACAGCTCTTGGCTAACTATGGCTACACCTTC.

The chain recombines TRBV27 with TRBJ2-7, with 8 bases aligning to TRBD1. The V gene's germline CDR1 is MNHEY and CDR2 SMNVEV (reference sequence). The CDR3 loop spans 13 amino acids. J gave up 3 bases and V 5 bases, and 3 bases lay outside the gene matches. The CDR3 coding sequence is TGTGCCAGCAGTCACGGACAGGGCTACGAGCAGTACTTC. This codes for CASSHGQGYEQYF.

This sequence joins TRBV2 and TRBJ2-2; no clear D gene. This CDR3 region has 15 residues. Germline CDR1 is SNHLY and CDR2 is FYNNEI. Deletions cut 8 bases from V and 0 bases from J, with 13 bases between. The CDR3 DNA sequence: TGTGCCAGCGGGGAACCGGCGGCGAACACCGGGGAGCTGTTTTTT. Its translation is CASGEPAANTGELFF.

The chain employs TRBV7-3 and TRBJ2-7; no firm D call. V was pared by 3 bases and J by 6 bases, with 15 bases between. Germline CDR1 is SGHTA and CDR2 is FQGTGA. CDR3 length: 14 residues. This CDR3 reads CASSFASHSPEQYF. CDR3 sequence (DNA): TGTGCCAGCAGCTTTGCGTCCCACTCCCCCGAGCAGTACTTC. The full variable domain, rest sourced from reference TRBV7-3 and TRBJ2-7, is GAGVSQTPSNKVTEKGKYVELRCDPISGHTALYWYRQSLGQGPEFLIYFQGTGAADDSGLPNDRFFAVRPEGSVSTLKIQRTERGDSAVYLCASSFASHSPEQYFGPGTRLTVT.

CDR3 bases: TGCGCCAGCACCCCCCGGGACAGCAATCTCTCTGGAAACACCATATATTTT. Amino acid sequence: CASTPRDSNLSGNTIYF. V usage is TRBV23-1 and J usage is TRBJ1-3; 7 nucleotides align to TRBD1. TRBV23-1 is an ORF; its function is uncertain. The junction had 12 bases not matched to a gene; V was cut back by 7 bases and J by 0 bases. The CDR3 spans 17 residues.

The rearrangement joins TRBV5-1 to TRBJ2-3, with no clear D. The CDR3 has 16 amino acids. The V gene lost 4 bases and the J gene lost 0 bases, with 15 bases spanning the gap. The germline V gene encodes CDR1 SGHRS and CDR2 YFSETQ. DNA of the CDR3: TGCGCCAGCAGCCTAGGTCCCAGAACTAGCACAGATACGCAGTATTTT. Its protein is CASSLGPRTSTDTQYF.

The chain recombines TRBV7-2 with TRBJ2-5; D is ambiguous. Germline values: CDR1 SGHTA, CDR2 FQGNSA. The CDR3 consists of 14 residues. V was shortened by 5 bases and J by 3 bases, with 13 bases between the two germline ends. CDR3 DNA sequence: TGTGCCAGCAGCCTAGGTTCAGCTAAAGAGACCCAGTACTTC. Protein: CASSLGSAKETQYF.

The V call is TRBV19, the J call TRBJ2-1; no definite D call. V lost 11 bases and J 6 bases, leaving 26 bases between the germline ends. Germline CDR1 reads LNHDA; CDR2 reads SQIVND (reference sequence). The CDR3 is made up of 16 amino acids. CDR3 coding DNA: TGTGCCTCCACGGGTGGCCAGCCTCCCTGGGGCAATGAGCAGTTCTTC. Protein: CASTGGQPPWGNEQFF.

On this clone: The germline gene is not matched at one end of the junction; a read error may be the cause. The gene calls are TRBV7-2 and TRBJ2-2; TRBD2 matches at 7 bases. The CDR3 runs 16 residues. Germline loops: CDR1 SGHTA, CDR2 FQGNSA. In DNA form, the CDR3 reads TGTGCCAGCAGCTTAGTGCCCAGCGGGATCACCTGGGAGCTGTTTTTT. The encoded protein is CASSLVPSGITWELFF. The full variable domain, completed using reference TRBV7-2 and TRBJ2-2, is GAGVSQSPSNKVTEKGKDVELRCDPISGHTALYWYRQSLGQGLEFLIYFQGNSAPDKSGLPSDRFSAERTGGSVSTLTIQRTQQEDSAVYLCASSLVPSGITWELFFGEGSRLTVL.

This clone was picked up a small number of times. The chain uses TRBV7-2 and TRBJ1-4, with D tentatively TRBD1 (5 bases). V was pared by 5 bases and J by 10 bases, with 17 bases between. The CDR3 runs to 14 residues. Germline-derived CDR1 and CDR2 are SGHTA and FQGNSA. This CDR3 reads CASSPRDWGGKLFF. In DNA, the CDR3 is TGTGCCAGCAGCCCCCGGGACTGGGGGGGAAAACTGTTTTTT.

The chain has TRBV7-8 and TRBJ2-1; 10 nucleotides line up with TRBD2. The CDR3 contains 12 residues. The junction had 2 bases not matched to a gene; V was cut back by 5 bases and J by 10 bases. Germline lookup yields CDR1 SGHVS and CDR2 FQNEAQ. DNA of the CDR3: TGTGCCAGCAGCGCGACTAGCGGGGAGCAGTTCTTC. Amino acids: CASSATSGEQFF.

This chain connects TRBV28 to TRBJ2-1; the match to TRBD2 covers 11 bases. The germline gives CDR1 MDHEN, CDR2 SYDVKM. The CDR3 has 14 amino acids. V gave up 6 bases and J gave up 6 bases; unmatched junction bases: 4. CDR3: CASRTSGRVNEQFF. DNA of the CDR3: TGTGCCAGCAGAACTAGCGGGAGAGTCAATGAGCAGTTCTTC.